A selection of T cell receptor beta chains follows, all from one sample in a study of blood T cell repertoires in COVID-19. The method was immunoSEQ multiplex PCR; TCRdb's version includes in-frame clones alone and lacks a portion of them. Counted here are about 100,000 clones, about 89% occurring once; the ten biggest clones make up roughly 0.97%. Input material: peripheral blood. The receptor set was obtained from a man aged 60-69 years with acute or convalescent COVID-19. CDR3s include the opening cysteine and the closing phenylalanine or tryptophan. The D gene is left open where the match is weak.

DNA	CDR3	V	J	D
TGTGCCAGCAGCGGGACAGGTTGGGGCACCATATATTTT	CASSGTGWGTIYF	TRBV25-1	TRBJ1-3	TRBD1
TGTGCCAGCAGCTTGGCCGTGGTGACAGGGGTAAATCAGCCCCAGCATTTT	CASSLAVVTGVNQPQHF	TRBV5-5	TRBJ1-5	TRBD1
TGTGCCTGGAGTGGGCAGTCAGGGGGCCGGACCGGGGAGCTGTTTTTT	CAWSGQSGGRTGELFF	TRBV30	TRBJ2-2	TRBD1
TGCAGCGTTGAGGCGGCAGGGGCAGGCTATGGCTACACCTTC	CSVEAAGAGYGYTF	TRBV29-1	TRBJ1-2	.
TGTGCCAGCAGCTTAGGTGACAAAGACAATGAGCAGTTCTTC	CASSLGDKDNEQFF	TRBV7-9	TRBJ2-1	.
TGTGCCAGCAGCGTATCGGACAGTCCTCAGCCCCAGCATTTT	CASSVSDSPQPQHF	TRBV9	TRBJ1-5	.
TGTGCCACCAGTGACCCAGGACAGGCCAGCACAGATACGCAGTATTTT	CATSDPGQASTDTQYF	TRBV24-1	TRBJ2-3	TRBD1
TGTGCCAGTAGTATAGGATGGACCCACCAGGGGGATCAGCCCCAGCATTTT	CASSIGWTHQGDQPQHF	TRBV19	TRBJ1-5	TRBD1
TGTGCCAGTAGTATAGCTACGGGGAGAACTGAAGCTTTCTTT	CASSIATGRTEAFF	TRBV19	TRBJ1-1	.
TGTGCCACCTCTAGGGACTTCCGAACACCCCTCCACTTT	CATSRDFRTPLHF	TRBV28	TRBJ1-6	.
TGTGCCACCAGTGAGTGGACAGGGTCCGGTGAGCAGTTCTTC	CATSEWTGSGEQFF	TRBV24-1	TRBJ2-1	TRBD1
TGTGCCAGCAGCATTCAGACGGGAGAGTTCAATGAGCAGTTCTTC	CASSIQTGEFNEQFF	TRBV7-6	TRBJ2-1	.